This TCR beta chain was retrieved from a study of cytomegalovirus exposure and HLA in healthy donors. Primers for the PCR totalled 60 Vbeta and 13 Jbeta. The protocol was immunoSEQ multiplex PCR, while the TCRdb copy is restricted to in-frame clones and leaves out a portion. The sample has about 190,000 clones; approximately 78% are singletons. Germline V gives CDR1 LGHNA, CDR2 YSLEER. Trimming pared 1 base from V and 11 bases from J, leaving 8 bases between. This CDR3 spans 11 amino acids. This clonotype originated in a male donor in good health and CMV-seronegative. V and J are TRBV4-3 and TRBJ1-1, with a weak D call TRBD1 (5 bases). Sequences were obtained from PBMCs. The CDR3 DNA reads as TGCGCCAGCAGCCAAGCAGGGTGGGCTTTCTTT. Residues: CASSQAGWAFF.